The 32 T cell receptor beta chains below were found in one sample sequenced in a study of technical replicates of blood from a few donors. Generated by immunoSEQ multiplex PCR, the TCRdb table keeps only in-frame clones and is missing some. The table lists about 98,000 clones, about 94% of them singletons. Material: T cells isolated from PBMCs. These TCRs come from a human donor in good health.

The chain recombines TRBV25-1 with TRBJ2-2, with unresolved D. This CDR3 comprises 18 residues. The ends were cut back, 6 bases at V and 3 bases at J, with 23 bases in the middle. Germline values: CDR1 MGHDK, CDR2 SYGVNS. CDR3 amino acids: CASSTGGTLLHHTGELFF. CDR3 coding DNA: TGTGCCAGCAGCACCGGCGGAACTCTACTACATCACACCGGGGAGCTGTTTTTT.

The chain is built from TRBV19 and TRBJ1-5, with D unresolved. Germline lookup yields CDR1 LNHDA and CDR2 SQIVND (reference sequence). The length of the CDR3 is 15 residues. Trimming stripped 5 bases from V and 3 bases from J, with 14 bases between. DNA for the CDR3: TGTGCCAGTAGTGGGCAGGCAGCCTTCAATCAGCCCCAGCATTTT. The encoded protein is CASSGQAAFNQPQHF.

The chain is built from TRBV6-1 and TRBJ2-7, with 7 bases matching TRBD2. From germline, CDR1 is MNHNS and CDR2 SASEGT. This CDR3 contains 15 residues. V dropped 1 base and J dropped 4; count of bases not matched to a gene: 7. Here the CDR3 DNA reads TGTGCCAGCAGTGAAGGGCTAGCGGCGATTTACGAGCAGTACTTC. It encodes CASSEGLAAIYEQYF.

The rearrangement uses TRBV9 and TRBJ2-1; D is unclear. The germline V gene encodes CDR1 SGDLS and CDR2 YYNGEE. Trimming pared 3 bases from V and 9 bases from J, leaving 16 bases between. CDR3 length equals 14 residues. DNA for the CDR3: TGTGCCAGCAGCGCAACCCACACCATCAGTGAGCAGTTCTTC. This encodes CASSATHTISEQFF.

This rearrangement joins TRBV29-1 to TRBJ2-2; a weak D match, TRBD1 (5 bases). The V end was cut by 4 bases, the J end by 4 bases, with 16 bases between. The V gene's germline CDR1 is SQVTM and CDR2 ANQGSEA. The CDR3 is made up of 15 amino acids. The DNA for the CDR3 is TGCAGCGTTGGCACCGGACAAGTGGGCACCGGGGAGCTGTTTTTT. As protein: CSVGTGQVGTGELFF.

V gene TRBV6-5 combines with J gene TRBJ2-7; D is ambiguous. The germline V gene has CDR1 MNHEY and CDR2 SVGAGI. V was clipped by 5 bases and J by 3 bases, with 8 bases between them. The CDR3 covers 12 residues. CDR3 bases: TGTGCCAGCAGTCCAAACTTCTACGAGCAGTACTTC. Translating it yields CASSPNFYEQYF.

The chain uses TRBV5-4 and TRBJ2-2; 8 bases are a match to TRBD1. J was trimmed by 3 bases and V by 4 bases; bases with no gene match: 2. This CDR3 has 14 residues. Germline V lookup: CDR1 SGHNT, CDR2 YYREEE (reference sequence). The CDR3 DNA sequence: TGTGCCAGCAGCACGGGACAGGACACCGGGGAGCTGTTTTTT. Amino acid sequence: CASSTGQDTGELFF.

This chain joins TRBV13 and TRBJ2-1; 8 bases are shared with TRBD1. Looked up from germline, CDR1 is PRHDT and CDR2 is FYEKMQ (reference sequence). CDR3 length equals 16 residues. The trim removed 0 bases at V and 6 bases at J, leaving 7 bases unmatched. Here the CDR3 reads CASSLGGQGMSNEQFF. Written as DNA, the CDR3 is TGTGCCAGCAGCTTAGGCGGACAGGGAATGAGCAATGAGCAGTTCTTC.

This clone was seen only once. The V gene is TRBV5-1, the J gene TRBJ2-6; D gene ambiguous. Trimming left V 3 bases short and J 4 bases short, with 8 bases between. The CDR3 totals 14 residues. Per the germline V gene, CDR1 is SGHRS and CDR2 is YFSETQ. CDR3 DNA: TGCGCCAGCAGCTATCAAGCAGGGGCCAACGTCCTGACTTTC. It is translated as CASSYQAGANVLTF.

A single count supports this clone. V is TRBV4-2 and J is TRBJ1-5; a possible D gene is TRBD1 (6 bases). Deletions cut 0 bases from V and 4 bases from J, with 13 bases between. The germline gives CDR1 LGHNA, CDR2 YNFKEQ. This CDR3 spans 16 amino acids. Written as DNA, the CDR3 is TGTGCCAGCAGCCAAGAGGGGGGGCCTCAAAATCAGCCCCAGCATTTT. Residues: CASSQEGGPQNQPQHF.

The chain is built from TRBV7-9 and TRBJ1-2; D gene uncertain. Trimming took 5 bases from V and 5 from J, leaving 12 bases between them. Germline CDR1 is SEHNR and CDR2 is FQNEAQ (reference sequence). CDR3 length equals 13 residues. The CDR3 is CASSEGETYGYTF. DNA of the CDR3: TGTGCCAGCAGCGAGGGAGAGACTTATGGCTACACCTTC.

V usage is TRBV2 and J usage is TRBJ2-1; D is uncertain. CDR1 is SNHLY and CDR2 is FYNNEI in the germline V gene. Trimming pared 3 bases from V and 0 bases from J, leaving 9 bases between. The CDR3 runs to 15 residues. The CDR3 DNA sequence: TGTGCCAGCAGTGACCTGGAGAGCTCCTACAATGAGCAGTTCTTC. Amino acid sequence: CASSDLESSYNEQFF. The whole variable domain, filled in from reference TRBV2 and TRBJ2-1, reads EPEVTQTPSHQVTQMGQEVILRCVPISNHLYFYWYRQILGQKVEFLVSFYNNEISEKSEIFDDQFSVERPDGSNFTLKIRSTKLEDSAMYFCASSDLESSYNEQFFGPGTRLTVL.

The CDR3 DNA sequence: TGTGCCAGCAGTCCATCGGAGGCCTACGAGCAGTACTTC. Protein: CASSPSEAYEQYF. This chain joins TRBV27 and TRBJ2-7; D may be TRBD2 (5 bases). The germline V and J ends were trimmed by 5 bases and 2 bases, with 10 bases remaining between them. The CDR3 is 13 residues long. From germline, CDR1 is MNHEY and CDR2 SMNVEV (reference sequence).

This chain joins TRBV15 and TRBJ1-5; D call uncertain. This CDR3 has 14 residues. Germline loops: CDR1 LNHNV, CDR2 YYDKDF (reference sequence). Trimming took 5 bases from V and 7 from J, leaving 15 bases between them. CDR3 loop: CATSARAGAQPQHF. As DNA, the CDR3 is TGTGCCACCAGCGCCCGCGCGGGCGCGCAGCCCCAGCATTTT.

The chain has TRBV5-4 and TRBJ2-3; TRBD2 agrees at 11 bases. The CDR3 is made up of 16 amino acids. V lost 1 base to trimming and J lost 2 bases; unmatched junction nucleotides: 3. Looked up from germline, CDR1 is SGHNT and CDR2 is YYREEE (reference sequence). CDR3 DNA: TGTGCCAGCAGCTTGCTAGCGGGGGGCCTCACAGATACGCAGTATTTT. Protein sequence: CASSLLAGGLTDTQYF.

The rearrangement links TRBV11-1 to TRBJ1-1; TRBD1 might be the D (6 bases). Trimming left V 5 bases short and J 0 bases short, with 13 bases between. There are 15 residues in the CDR3. Germline V lookup: CDR1 SGHAT, CDR2 FQDESV (reference sequence). As DNA, the CDR3 is TGTGCCAGCAGCCAAGGACAGTTAATGAACACTGAAGCTTTCTTT. It is translated as CASSQGQLMNTEAFF.

V and J are TRBV27 and TRBJ1-5; possibly TRBD1 for D (5 bases). CDR1 MNHEY and CDR2 SMNVEV come from the germline V gene (reference sequence). The CDR3 length is 18 residues. Trimming pared 0 bases from V and 0 bases from J, leaving 15 bases between. CDR3 DNA: TGTGCCAGCAGTTTATCAGGGACGGGGGTCTTTAGCAATCAGCCCCAGCATTTT. Translated: CASSLSGTGVFSNQPQHF.

V usage is TRBV29-1 and J usage is TRBJ1-2, with TRBD1 matching 9 bases. The CDR3 sequence is 14 residues long. In germline, CDR1 is SQVTM, CDR2 ANQGSEA. Germline trimming cut 5 bases from V and 3 bases from J; bases unmatched to any gene: 7. CDR3 residues: CSVIPGQGDYGYTF. Written as DNA, the CDR3 is TGCAGCGTTATTCCGGGACAGGGCGACTATGGCTACACCTTC. The variable domain in full, with the rest retrieved from reference TRBV29-1 and TRBJ1-2, is SAVISQKPSRDICQRGTSLTIQCQVDSQVTMMFWYRQQPGQSLTLIATANQGSEATYESGFVIDKFPISRPNLTFSTLTVSNMSPEDSSIYLCSVIPGQGDYGYTFGSGTRLTVV.

This chain joins TRBV4-2 and TRBJ2-1; 10 bases line up with TRBD2. V was pared by 0 bases and J by 4 bases, with 6 bases of the junction left unmatched. The CDR3 loop spans 17 amino acids. Germline V gene lookup returns CDR1 LGHNA and CDR2 YNFKEQ. The CDR3 DNA follows: TGTGCCAGCAGCCAAGAACCTGGGACTAGCGCGTACAATGAGCAGTTCTTC. Translating gives CASSQEPGTSAYNEQFF.

The chain is built from TRBV15 and TRBJ2-1, with TRBD1 as a possible D gene (5 bases). CDR3 length equals 15 residues. V was clipped by 2 bases and J by 5 bases, with 13 bases between them. Germline V CDR1 and CDR2: LNHNV, YYDKDF (reference sequence). The CDR3 loop is CATSRNRLGDNEQFF. DNA of the CDR3: TGTGCCACCAGCAGAAACAGGCTAGGCGACAATGAGCAGTTCTTC.

CDR3 loop: CASSEGRITDTQYF. The CDR3 nucleotides read TGTGCCAGCAGTGAAGGCAGGATCACAGATACGCAGTATTTT. V and J are TRBV6-1 and TRBJ2-3, with D hard to call. The ends were cut back, 1 base at V and 2 bases at J, with 7 bases in the middle. Germline V lookup: CDR1 MNHNS, CDR2 SASEGT. This CDR3 has 14 amino acids.

V usage is TRBV28 and J usage is TRBJ1-1; TRBD1 aligns across 10 bases. With V trimmed by 4 bases and J by 4 bases, 3 bases remained unmatched. CDR1 and CDR2 from the germline V gene are MDHEN and SYDVKM. This CDR3 is built from 14 residues. The CDR3 is CASSWTGGGTEAFF. The CDR3 DNA is TGTGCCAGCAGTTGGACAGGGGGAGGCACTGAAGCTTTCTTT.

The V call is TRBV11-3, the J call TRBJ2-5; TRBD1 agrees at 9 bases. The germline CDR1 and CDR2 sequences are SGHNT and YENEEA. This CDR3 region has 15 residues. After removal of 1 base from V and 2 bases from J, the junction contained 2 bases not matched to a gene. The CDR3 is CASSLVGTGQETQYF. In DNA, the CDR3 is TGTGCCAGCAGCTTAGTAGGGACAGGGCAAGAGACCCAGTACTTC.

The genes are TRBV27 and TRBJ2-1; 13 bases are shared with TRBD2. This CDR3 comprises 16 residues. V gave up 5 bases and J gave up 8 bases; unmatched junction bases: 9. In germline, CDR1 is MNHEY, CDR2 SMNVEV (reference sequence). CDR3 coding DNA: TGTGCCAGCAGTACTAGCGGGAGGGATATGGGTTATGAGCAGTTCTTC. Translated, it gives CASSTSGRDMGYEQFF.

This clone has just one count. The rearrangement uses TRBV6-6 and TRBJ2-1, with 7 bases identical to TRBD2. CDR1 is MNHNY, CDR2 SVGAGI, per germline (reference sequence). The CDR3 consists of 14 residues. V was clipped by 4 bases and J by 7 bases; unmatched bases: 7. Here the CDR3 reads CASSLVRERNEQFF. DNA of the CDR3: TGTGCCAGCAGTTTAGTGCGGGAGAGGAATGAGCAGTTCTTC.

The chain uses TRBV11-2 and TRBJ2-7; D might be TRBD2 (5 bases). V lost 4 bases, J lost 2 bases, and 18 bases lay in between. Germline-derived CDR1 and CDR2 are SGHAT and FQNNGV. The CDR3 is 16 residues long. CDR3 amino acids: CASSSIREPFPYEQYF. Here the CDR3 DNA reads TGTGCCAGCAGCTCGATCCGGGAACCTTTCCCCTACGAGCAGTACTTC.

The rearrangement joins TRBV27 to TRBJ2-7; 7 bases fit TRBD1. The CDR3 runs to 15 residues. Germline V CDR1 and CDR2: MNHEY, SMNVEV (reference sequence). Trimming removed 4 bases from V and 3 bases from J; junction bases left unmatched: 9. The CDR3 DNA is TGTGCCAGCAGTTCGGCAAGGGACAGAAACTACGAGCAGTACTTC. Its translation: CASSSARDRNYEQYF.

This chain joins TRBV19 and TRBJ1-2, with D perhaps TRBD1 (5 bases). Per germline, CDR1 LNHDA and CDR2 SQIVND (reference sequence). V shed 5 bases and J shed 3 bases, with 13 bases lying between them. The CDR3 runs 14 residues. Written as DNA, the CDR3 is TGTGCCAGTAGTGCCAGGGCAAACTACTATGGCTACACCTTC. Protein product: CASSARANYYGYTF. The full variable domain, its missing parts supplied by reference TRBV19 and TRBJ1-2, is DGGITQSPKYLFRKEGQNVTLSCEQNLNHDAMYWYRQDPGQGLRLIYYSQIVNDFQKGDIAEGYSVSREKKESFPLTVTSAQKNPTAFYLCASSARANYYGYTFGSGTRLTVV.

The chain combines TRBV13 with TRBJ1-1; D is unclear. The CDR3 has 13 amino acids. V was pared by 8 bases and J by 0 bases, with 10 bases between. Per germline, CDR1 PRHDT and CDR2 FYEKMQ (reference sequence). CDR3 nucleotide sequence: TGTGCCAGCTCGTTATCTATGAACACTGAAGCTTTCTTT. Residues: CASSLSMNTEAFF.

The CDR3 DNA is TGTGCCAGCACCAAGGGGACACAAGAGACCCAGTACTTC. Protein product: CASTKGTQETQYF. This chain joins TRBV6-5 and TRBJ2-5; D might be TRBD1 (6 bases). Germline-derived CDR1 and CDR2 are MNHEY and SVGAGI. V shed 7 bases and J shed 2 bases, with 11 bases lying between them. The CDR3 runs to 13 residues.

V gene TRBV28 combines with J gene TRBJ2-7; possibly TRBD2 for D (6 bases). The CDR3 is 16 amino acids. Germline CDR1 reads MDHEN; CDR2 reads SYDVKM. Trimming removed 10 bases at V and 2 bases at J, with 24 bases between. CDR3 amino acids: CATLSGGGDYAYEQYF. The CDR3 DNA sequence: TGTGCCACCCTTTCCGGGGGAGGAGACTACGCCTACGAGCAGTACTTC. The full variable domain, completed using reference TRBV28 and TRBJ2-7, is DVKVTQSSRYLVKRTGEKVFLECVQDMDHENMFWYRQDPGLGLRLIYFSYDVKMKEKGDIPEGYSVSREKKERFSLILESASTNQTSMYLCATLSGGGDYAYEQYFGPGTRLTVT.

The chain links TRBV6-5 to TRBJ1-1, with a possible D match to TRBD1 (6 bases). The CDR3 length is 13 residues. CDR1 is MNHEY and CDR2 is SVGAGI in the germline V gene. V was trimmed by 8 bases and J by 4 bases, leaving 14 bases between them. The CDR3 here is CASVNRVGTEAFF. For the CDR3, the DNA is TGTGCCAGCGTAAACAGGGTCGGCACTGAAGCTTTCTTT.